A single sample is the source of the 28 T cell receptor beta chains below, sequenced in a study of blood T cell repertoires in COVID-19. Repertoires were generated with immunoSEQ multiplex PCR, while TCRdb's copy carries only in-frame clones and drops some. Seen here are approximately 200,000 clones, 80% observed once, and the top ten hold 7.4%. The source material was PBMCs or T cells enriched from blood (not recorded which). The receptors shown here come from a woman in her thirties or forties with acute COVID-19.

This sequence joins TRBV19 and TRBJ2-7, with 7 bases aligning to TRBD1. Losses at the gene ends were 5 bases for V and 3 bases for J; bases not matched to a gene: 10. The germline CDR1 and CDR2 sequences are LNHDA and SQIVND (reference sequence). The CDR3 is made up of 15 amino acids. CDR3 nucleotides: TGTGCCAGTAGTCCATCCGGGACAGCCCTCTACGAGCAGTACTTC. Protein product: CASSPSGTALYEQYF.

This clone was recorded a few times. This sequence joins TRBV29-1 and TRBJ1-2, with D possibly matching TRBD1 (6 bases). Germline assignment: CDR1 SQVTM and CDR2 ANQGSEA. There are 12 residues in the CDR3. Trimming removed 2 bases from V and 8 bases from J, with 12 bases in between. Written as DNA, the CDR3 is TGCAGCGTTGAACAACAGGGAAGCGGCTACACCTTC. As protein: CSVEQQGSGYTF.

In DNA, the CDR3 is TGTGCCAGCAGTGAGCAGGGACTAGCGGGCGACAATGAGCAGTTCTTC. Encoded protein: CASSEQGLAGDNEQFF. The V and J genes are TRBV6-1 and TRBJ2-1, with 12 bases that match TRBD2. The CDR3 sequence is 16 residues long. Unmatched junction bases numbered 5, after V lost 3 bases and J lost 5 bases. Germline CDR1 and CDR2: MNHNS and SASEGT.

V usage is TRBV9 and J usage is TRBJ1-6, with D possibly TRBD1 on 6 matching bases. CDR3 length: 15 amino acids. Deletions cut 0 bases from V and 7 bases from J, with 11 bases between. CDR1 SGDLS and CDR2 YYNGEE come from the germline V gene. The CDR3 spells CASSVEGRGNSPLHF. The CDR3 DNA reads as TGTGCCAGCAGCGTAGAGGGCAGGGGAAATTCACCCCTCCACTTT.

The chain recombines TRBV9 with TRBJ2-5; 10 bases are a match to TRBD2. Per germline, CDR1 SGDLS and CDR2 YYNGEE. J lost 5 bases, V lost 0 bases, and 4 bases had no gene match. The CDR3 covers 15 residues. CDR3: CASSVEAGGPETQYF. DNA of the CDR3: TGTGCCAGCAGCGTAGAAGCGGGGGGGCCCGAGACCCAGTACTTC.

The chain recombines TRBV4-1 with TRBJ1-5, with 8 bases matching TRBD1. The CDR3 runs 17 residues. Germline trimming cut 3 bases from V and 11 bases from J; bases unmatched to any gene: 18. Germline assignment: CDR1 MGHRA and CDR2 YSYEKL. The CDR3 coding sequence is TGCGCCAGCAGCCAGGGGAGGCTGACAGGGGCTACGATGGCCCAGCATTTT. As protein: CASSQGRLTGATMAQHF.

The chain combines TRBV5-1 with TRBJ2-1; 7 positions agree with TRBD2. The CDR3 loop spans 16 amino acids. Trimming at V came to 0 bases and at J to 3 bases, leaving 6 bases not matched to a gene. The V gene's germline CDR1 is SGHRS and CDR2 YFSETQ. The CDR3 reads CASSLVASGGYNEQFF. The DNA for the CDR3 is TGCGCCAGCAGCTTGGTGGCTAGCGGAGGCTACAATGAGCAGTTCTTC.

The V call is TRBV13, the J call TRBJ2-2; 8 bases match TRBD1. This CDR3 spans 16 amino acids. Trimming cost V 7 bases and J 3 bases; bases outside gene matches: 10. Germline loops: CDR1 PRHDT, CDR2 FYEKMQ (reference sequence). CDR3 region: CASTVTGARYTGELFF. The CDR3 nucleotides are TGTGCCAGCACCGTGACAGGGGCCAGGTACACCGGGGAGCTGTTTTTT.

The rearrangement links TRBV4-2 to TRBJ1-1; 7 bases match TRBD1. Unmatched junction bases numbered 8, after V lost 1 base and J lost 3 bases. CDR3 length equals 16 residues. Germline V gene lookup returns CDR1 LGHNA and CDR2 YNFKEQ. Written as DNA, the CDR3 is TGTGCCAGCAGCCAAGGGCGAACAGGGGCTGACACTGAAGCTTTCTTT. Protein product: CASSQGRTGADTEAFF.

This clone has a single count. The chain combines TRBV29-1 with TRBJ2-7; 11 positions match TRBD2. CDR1 and CDR2 from the germline V gene are SQVTM and ANQGSEA. Trimming removed 1 base from V and 6 bases from J; junction bases left unmatched: 5. The CDR3 sequence is 14 residues long. CDR3 protein: CSVEVTSGATEQYF. CDR3 DNA sequence: TGCAGCGTTGAAGTGACTAGCGGGGCCACCGAGCAGTACTTC.

This chain joins TRBV11-1 and TRBJ2-3; TRBD1 is a possible D gene (5 bases). CDR3 length equals 13 residues. The germline V gene encodes CDR1 SGHAT and CDR2 FQDESV (reference sequence). V lost 4 bases to trimming and J lost 8 bases, with 13 bases between them. The CDR3 protein is CASSSPQGGTQYF. The CDR3 DNA sequence: TGTGCCAGCAGCTCTCCCCAGGGTGGTACGCAGTATTTT.

This chain links TRBV9 with TRBJ1-6; TRBD1 aligns across 10 bases. The V and J ends lost 3 bases and 3 bases, in that order; junction bases with no gene match: 3. CDR3 length equals 16 residues. Germline CDR1 and CDR2: SGDLS and YYNGEE. CDR3 region: CASSARDRGYNSPLHF. CDR3 DNA sequence: TGTGCCAGCAGCGCCCGGGACAGGGGCTATAATTCACCCCTCCACTTT.

This chain joins TRBV9 and TRBJ2-2, with TRBD1 as a possible D gene (5 bases). Trimming left V 0 bases short and J 0 bases short, with 9 bases between. The CDR3 loop spans 16 amino acids. The germline gives CDR1 SGDLS, CDR2 YYNGEE. The CDR3 nucleotides read TGTGCCAGCAGCGTAGTCCCCAGGGCGAACACCGGGGAGCTGTTTTTT. Its translation is CASSVVPRANTGELFF. Supplemented by reference TRBV9 and TRBJ2-2, the full variable domain reads DSGVTQTPKHLITATGQRVTLRCSPRSGDLSVYWYQQSLDQGLQFLIQYYNGEERAKGNILERFSAQQFPDLHSELNLSSLELGDSALYFCASSVVPRANTGELFFGEGSRLTVL.

The chain is built from TRBV6-5 and TRBJ2-5; D not resolved. The length of the CDR3 is 16 residues. Germline V lookup: CDR1 MNHEY, CDR2 SVGAGI. V gave up 2 bases and J gave up 5 bases, with 18 bases separating them. CDR3 sequence: CASSYEAKLGRETQYF. CDR3 nucleotides: TGTGCCAGCAGTTACGAGGCGAAGCTTGGTCGGGAGACCCAGTACTTC.

The V call is TRBV14, the J call TRBJ1-2; no definite D call. The V gene's germline CDR1 is SGHDN and CDR2 FVKESK. Between the trimmed V and J ends, which lost 6 bases and 1 base, there was a span of 12 bases. The CDR3 spans 14 residues. CDR3 protein: CASRRTERNYGYTF. The DNA of the CDR3 is TGTGCCAGCAGGCGGACTGAACGTAACTATGGCTACACCTTC.

This rearrangement joins TRBV30 to TRBJ1-1, with TRBD1 as a possible D gene (6 bases). Per germline, CDR1 GTSNPN and CDR2 SVGIG (reference sequence). There are 17 residues in the CDR3. The germline V and J ends were trimmed by 3 bases and 7 bases, with 27 bases remaining between them. The CDR3 reads CAWRWGAVSREGVEAFF. The CDR3 DNA reads TGTGCCTGGAGATGGGGAGCAGTTAGTAGGGAGGGGGTTGAAGCTTTCTTT.

This clone has more than one count but fewer than ten. This chain joins TRBV10-3 and TRBJ1-4; TRBD1 matches 10 bases. There are 14 residues in the CDR3. With 6 bases clipped from V and 7 bases from J, the junction kept 5 bases outside the gene matches. CDR1 and CDR2 (germline): ENHRY, SYGVKD. The CDR3 coding sequence is TGTGCCATCAGCGGGACAGGGGAGACTGAAAAACTGTTTTTT. It yields the protein CAISGTGETEKLFF.

The chain combines TRBV3-1 (or the pseudogene TRBV3-2) with TRBJ2-3; 7 bases match TRBD2. The CDR3 runs 18 residues. The germline V gene has CDR1 LGHDT and CDR2 YNNKEL (reference sequence). J lost 0 bases, V lost 4 bases, and 13 bases had no gene match. This CDR3 is CASSRLTSSSSSTDTQYF. Written as DNA, the CDR3 is TGTGCCAGCAGCCGACTGACTAGCTCCTCGTCTAGCACAGATACGCAGTATTTT.

As for this clone: Other DNA sequences in the same sample also yield this CDR3. The chain recombines TRBV12-3 or TRBV12-4 with TRBJ2-2; the D is unclear. V was pared by 6 bases and J by 5 bases, with 4 bases between. The CDR3 sequence is 11 residues long. The CDR3 here is CASRLTGELFF. Here the CDR3 DNA reads TGTGCCAGCAGACTGACCGGGGAGCTGTTTTTT.

In this sample, this clone turned up once. The chain couples TRBV19 to TRBJ1-3, with 8 bases identical to TRBD1. V lost 4 bases and J lost 0; bases outside the gene matches: 5. The CDR3 covers 16 residues. Per the germline V gene, CDR1 is LNHDA and CDR2 is SQIVND (reference sequence). The CDR3 coding sequence is TGTGCCAGTAGTAGCTCCGGGACAGGCTCTGGAAACACCATATATTTT. Residues: CASSSSGTGSGNTIYF.

This chain links TRBV7-9 with TRBJ2-6; D is ambiguous. The CDR3 contains 17 residues. With 2 bases removed from V and 0 bases from J, the gap between germline ends came to 11 bases. Germline CDR1 is SEHNR and CDR2 is FQNEAQ (reference sequence). CDR3 nucleotide sequence: TGTGCCAGCAGCTTACCCCCGGGTTTCTCTGGGGCCAACGTCCTGACTTTC. This gives the protein CASSLPPGFSGANVLTF.

The rearrangement links TRBV15 to TRBJ1-3, with TRBD1 identical over 8 bases. Looked up from germline, CDR1 is LNHNV and CDR2 is YYDKDF (reference sequence). The V segment lost 9 bases and the J segment 0 bases; nucleotides outside the gene matches: 7. The CDR3 runs to 15 residues. This chain's CDR3 is CATAEDRDSGNTIYF. CDR3 nucleotide sequence: TGTGCCACAGCGGAGGACAGGGACTCTGGAAACACCATATATTTT.

The V call is TRBV7-6, the J call TRBJ2-1, with D perhaps matching TRBD1 (5 bases). This CDR3 comprises 12 residues. CDR1 SGHVS and CDR2 FNYEAQ come from the germline V gene. The ends were cut back, 1 base at V and 9 bases at J, with 7 bases in the middle. Here the CDR3 DNA reads TGTGCCAGCAGCTTAGGGGGCTCTGAGCAGTTCTTC. It encodes CASSLGGSEQFF.

A single count supports this clone. The gene calls are TRBV6-2 or TRBV6-3 and TRBJ1-5; tentative D call: TRBD1 (5 bases). The CDR3 length is 14 residues. V lost 6 bases to trimming and J lost 6 bases, with 15 bases between them. Germline V gene sequence: CDR1 MNHEY, CDR2 SVGEGT. In DNA form, the CDR3 reads TGTGCCAGCAGCCCGCCGGTAGGGGTTCAGCCCCAGCATTTT. It specifies CASSPPVGVQPQHF.

The CDR3 nucleotides are TGCAGCGTACGAGTGGGGGGAAAGTATACTGAAGCTTTCTTT. Amino acids: CSVRVGGKYTEAFF. The chain has TRBV29-1 and TRBJ1-1; D possibly corresponds to TRBD1 (5 bases). V was pared by 6 bases and J by 5 bases, with 19 bases between. Germline V lookup: CDR1 SQVTM, CDR2 ANQGSEA. The CDR3 consists of 14 residues. Variable domain in full (rest from reference TRBV29-1 and TRBJ1-1): SAVISQKPSRDICQRGTSLTIQCQVDSQVTMMFWYRQQPGQSLTLIATANQGSEATYESGFVIDKFPISRPNLTFSTLTVSNMSPEDSSIYLCSVRVGGKYTEAFFGQGTRLTVV.

V gene TRBV13 combines with J gene TRBJ2-7; tentative D call: TRBD2 (6 bases). In germline, CDR1 is PRHDT, CDR2 FYEKMQ (reference sequence). V was pared by 0 bases and J by 1 base, with 7 bases between. This CDR3 contains 14 residues. The CDR3 spells CASSLGGTSYEQYF. The CDR3 DNA reads as TGTGCCAGCAGCTTAGGGGGGACTTCCTACGAGCAGTACTTC.

In DNA form, the CDR3 reads TGCGCCAGCAGCTTAATATCGTCCGGGACAGGGTCCTACGAGCAGTACTTC. This sequence encodes CASSLISSGTGSYEQYF. The chain has TRBV5-1 and TRBJ2-7, with 9 bases that match TRBD1. With 2 bases clipped from V and 1 base from J, the junction kept 10 bases outside the gene matches. The CDR3 is 17 amino acids. The germline CDR1 and CDR2 sequences are SGHRS and YFSETQ.

The rearrangement uses TRBV2 and TRBJ2-7; possibly TRBD1 for D (6 bases). Trimming left V 2 bases short and J 6 bases short, with 17 bases between. The CDR3 totals 15 residues. Germline values: CDR1 SNHLY, CDR2 FYNNEI. The CDR3 protein is CASSERSGVIGEQYF. Written as DNA, the CDR3 is TGTGCCAGCAGTGAAAGGTCAGGGGTGATAGGCGAGCAGTACTTC.